The present T cell receptor (beta chain) was sequenced within a study of radiotherapy plus CTLA-4 blockade in lung cancer. The assay was immunoSEQ multiplex PCR, and TCRdb's table has in-frame clones only and misses some. The sample records about 50,000 clones, approximately 85% being singletons. This clone has only a few counts. Its cognate antigen is unknown. The germline gives CDR1 LNHDA, CDR2 SQIVND (reference sequence). The ends lost 8 bases at V and 6 bases at J; junction bases unmatched: 4. The CDR3 covers 11 residues. Whole-study findings and limits: The study found tumor-derived TCR clones expanded in blood after radiotherapy plus ipilimumab. Increased serum interferon-beta after radiation also reportedly predicted response strongly.

Material: peripheral blood, obtained from a patient treated with radiotherapy plus ipilimumab. The receptor was isolated from a human donor with non-small cell lung cancer whose response to radiotherapy plus ipilimumab could not be evaluated. The chain employs TRBV19 and TRBJ2-7; 7 bases match TRBD2. CDR3 nucleotides: TGTGCCAGTTCCGCGGGAGTCGAGCAGTACTTC. Amino acids: CASSAGVEQYF.